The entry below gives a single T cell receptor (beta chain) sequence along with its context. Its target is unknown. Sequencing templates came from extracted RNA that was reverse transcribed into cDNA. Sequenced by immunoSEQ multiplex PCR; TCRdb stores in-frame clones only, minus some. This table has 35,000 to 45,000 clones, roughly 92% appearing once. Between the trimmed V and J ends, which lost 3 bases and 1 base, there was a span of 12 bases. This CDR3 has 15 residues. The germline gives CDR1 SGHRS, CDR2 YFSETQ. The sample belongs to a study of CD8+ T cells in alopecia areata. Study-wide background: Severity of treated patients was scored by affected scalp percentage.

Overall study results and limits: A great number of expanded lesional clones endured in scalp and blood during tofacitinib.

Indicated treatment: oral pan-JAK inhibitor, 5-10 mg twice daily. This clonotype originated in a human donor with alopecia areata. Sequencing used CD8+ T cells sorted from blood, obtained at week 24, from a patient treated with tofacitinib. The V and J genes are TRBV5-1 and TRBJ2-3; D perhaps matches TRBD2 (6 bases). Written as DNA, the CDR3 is TGCGCCAGCAGCTGGAGGGATCAAGGCACAGATACGCAGTATTTT. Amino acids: CASSWRDQGTDTQYF.